Sequencing of this TCR beta chain was carried out in a study of shared clonotypes between healthy human individuals. Study at large: Serving as donors were two women and a few men, whose ages spanned 18 to 49.

Study observations and caveats: Even with large depth, rarefaction showed that sorted-subset sequencing was incomplete.

In regard to this clone: Its antigen is unidentified.

The V gene's germline CDR1 is SGDLS and CDR2 YYNGEE. The length of the CDR3 is 16 residues. The V end was cut by 4 bases, the J end by 6 bases, with 23 bases between. Source study methods: Sequence data from immunoSEQ were junction-only and lacked quality scores; consequently, filtering differed. The table came from immunoSEQ multiplex PCR; TCRdb's copy has only in-frame clones and leaves some out. The DNA gave D and trimming, while V, J and clone size come from that table. The table shows 150,000 to 200,000 clones, with approximately 61% occurring only once. The sample was memory CD4+ T cells sorted from blood. Specified subset: CD45RA-negative fraction. The genes are TRBV9 and TRBJ2-7, with D perhaps being TRBD1 or TRBD2 (5 bases each). The receptor comes from a man aged 25 to 40 in good health. The CDR3, as DNA: TGTGCCAGCAGCCAAGGTGGGGGACCCCCGCCTACCGAGCAGTACTTC. It specifies CASSQGGGPPPTEQYF.